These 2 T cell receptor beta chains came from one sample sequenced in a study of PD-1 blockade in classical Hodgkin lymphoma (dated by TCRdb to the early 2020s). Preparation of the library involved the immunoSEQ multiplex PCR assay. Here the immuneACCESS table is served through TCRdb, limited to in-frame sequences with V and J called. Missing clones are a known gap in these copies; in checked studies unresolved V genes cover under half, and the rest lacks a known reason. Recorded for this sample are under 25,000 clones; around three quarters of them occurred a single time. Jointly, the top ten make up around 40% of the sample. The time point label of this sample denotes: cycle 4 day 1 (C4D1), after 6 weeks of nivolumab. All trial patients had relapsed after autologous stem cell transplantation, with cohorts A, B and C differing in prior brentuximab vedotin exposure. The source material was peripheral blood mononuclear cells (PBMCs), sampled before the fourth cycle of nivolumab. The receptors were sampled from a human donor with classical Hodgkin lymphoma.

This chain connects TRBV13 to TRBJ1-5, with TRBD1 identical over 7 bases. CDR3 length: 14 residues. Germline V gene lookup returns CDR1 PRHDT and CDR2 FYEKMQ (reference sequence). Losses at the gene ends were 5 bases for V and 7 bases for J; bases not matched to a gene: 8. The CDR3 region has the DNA TGTGCCAGCAGCATCAGGGGGGCAGCGCAGCCCCAGCATTTT. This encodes CASSIRGAAQPQHF.

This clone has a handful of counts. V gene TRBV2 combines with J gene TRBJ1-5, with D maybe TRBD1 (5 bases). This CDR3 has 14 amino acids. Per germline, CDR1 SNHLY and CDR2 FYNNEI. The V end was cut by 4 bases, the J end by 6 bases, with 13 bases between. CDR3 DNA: TGTGCCAGCAGTGGTAGGGGCGAGGTTCAGCCCCAGCATTTT. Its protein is CASSGRGEVQPQHF. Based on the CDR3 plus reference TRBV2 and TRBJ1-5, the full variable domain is EPEVTQTPSHQVTQMGQEVILRCVPISNHLYFYWYRQILGQKVEFLVSFYNNEISEKSEIFDDQFSVERPDGSNFTLKIRSTKLEDSAMYFCASSGRGEVQPQHFGDGTRLSIL.